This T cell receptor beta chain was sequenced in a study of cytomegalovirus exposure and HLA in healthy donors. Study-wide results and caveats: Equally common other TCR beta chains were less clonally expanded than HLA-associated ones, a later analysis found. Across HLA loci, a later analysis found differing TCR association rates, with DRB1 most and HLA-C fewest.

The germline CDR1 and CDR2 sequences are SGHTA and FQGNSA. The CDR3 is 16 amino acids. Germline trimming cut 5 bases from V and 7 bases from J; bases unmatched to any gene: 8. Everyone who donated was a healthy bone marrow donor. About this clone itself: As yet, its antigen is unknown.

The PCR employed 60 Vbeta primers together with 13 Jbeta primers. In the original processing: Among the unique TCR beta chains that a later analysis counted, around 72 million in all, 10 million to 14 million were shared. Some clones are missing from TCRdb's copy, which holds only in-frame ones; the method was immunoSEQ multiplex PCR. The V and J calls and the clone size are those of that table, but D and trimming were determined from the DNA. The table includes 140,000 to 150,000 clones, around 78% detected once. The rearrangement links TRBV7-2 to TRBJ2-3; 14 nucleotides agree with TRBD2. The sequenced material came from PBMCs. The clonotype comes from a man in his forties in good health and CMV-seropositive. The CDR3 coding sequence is TGTGCCAGCAGCCCCCGGACTAGCGGGGGGCTAAATACGCAGTATTTT. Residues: CASSPRTSGGLNTQYF.